This TCR beta chain was retrieved from a study of T cells after yellow fever vaccination. The germline V gene encodes CDR1 LNHDA and CDR2 SQIVND (reference sequence). The CDR3 extends over 12 amino acids. V dropped 3 bases and J dropped 7 bases, with 9 bases sitting between them. This clonotype was detected ten times or more. Its antigen is undetermined. Findings of the study overall: Relatively few clonotypes were ones that appeared in both CD4 and CD8 compartments.

TCRdb redid the calling of the 5' RACE reads with MiXCR, one entry per CDR3 protein. Among about 340,000 distinct CDR3 sequences listed, around an eighth were seen once. The TCR comes from a young man who received the YFV17D yellow fever vaccine. Here the sequenced sample was CD4+ T cells sorted from PBMCs, taken 15 days after the yellow fever booster vaccination. The V and J genes are TRBV19 and TRBJ1-2; D call uncertain. The CDR3 is CASSIERVGYTF. CDR3 DNA: TGTGCCAGTAGTATCGAAAGGGTTGGCTACACCTTC. The full variable domain, completed using reference TRBV19 and TRBJ1-2, is DGGITQSPKYLFRKEGQNVTLSCEQNLNHDAMYWYRQDPGQGLRLIYYSQIVNDFQKGDIAEGYSVSREKKESFPLTVTSAQKNPTAFYLCASSIERVGYTFGSGTRLTVV.